This T cell receptor beta chain is drawn from a study of cytomegalovirus exposure and HLA in healthy donors. Notes on the study in general: Researchers counted around 170 TCR beta chains as cytomegalovirus-associated. There were reportedly fewer N-insertions in an Asian-associated ancestry cluster than the approximately 600-donor mean, in a later analysis.

As concerns this clone: Its antigen is unidentified.

The PCR had 60 Vbeta and 13 Jbeta primers. The method was immunoSEQ multiplex PCR; TCRdb's version includes in-frame clones alone and lacks a portion of them. The sample carries about 190,000 clones, over 70% recorded once. CDR1 LNHDA and CDR2 SQIVND come from the germline V gene (reference sequence). Trimming took 5 bases from V and 7 from J, leaving 11 bases between them. This CDR3 has 12 residues. This clonotype was sampled from a woman under 30 in good health and CMV-seropositive. What was sequenced was PBMCs. The chain combines TRBV19 with TRBJ1-2, with D maybe TRBD1 (6 bases). The CDR3 protein is CASSAAQGGYTF. Here the CDR3 DNA reads TGTGCCAGTAGTGCGGCACAGGGTGGCTACACCTTC. The full variable domain, its missing parts supplied by reference TRBV19 and TRBJ1-2, is DGGITQSPKYLFRKEGQNVTLSCEQNLNHDAMYWYRQDPGQGLRLIYYSQIVNDFQKGDIAEGYSVSREKKESFPLTVTSAQKNPTAFYLCASSAAQGGYTFGSGTRLTVV.